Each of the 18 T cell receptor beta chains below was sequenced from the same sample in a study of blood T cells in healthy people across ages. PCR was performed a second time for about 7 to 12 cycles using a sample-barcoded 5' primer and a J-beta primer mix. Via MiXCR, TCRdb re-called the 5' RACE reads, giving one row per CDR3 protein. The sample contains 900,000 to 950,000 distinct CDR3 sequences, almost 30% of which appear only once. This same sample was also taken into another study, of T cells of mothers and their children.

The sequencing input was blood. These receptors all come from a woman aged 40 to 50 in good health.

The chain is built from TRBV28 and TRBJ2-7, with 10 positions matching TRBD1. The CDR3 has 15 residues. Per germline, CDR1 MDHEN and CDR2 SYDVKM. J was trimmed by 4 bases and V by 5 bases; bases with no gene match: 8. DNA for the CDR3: TGTGCCAGCAGTCTCCTGACAGGGGGCAAGTACGAGCAGTACTTC. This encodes CASSLLTGGKYEQYF.

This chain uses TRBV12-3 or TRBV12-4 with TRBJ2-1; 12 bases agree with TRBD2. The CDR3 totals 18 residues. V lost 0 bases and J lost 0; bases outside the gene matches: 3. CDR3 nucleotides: TGTGCCAGCAGTTTAGCGTCACTAGCGGGAGGCTCCTACAATGAGCAGTTCTTC. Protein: CASSLASLAGGSYNEQFF.

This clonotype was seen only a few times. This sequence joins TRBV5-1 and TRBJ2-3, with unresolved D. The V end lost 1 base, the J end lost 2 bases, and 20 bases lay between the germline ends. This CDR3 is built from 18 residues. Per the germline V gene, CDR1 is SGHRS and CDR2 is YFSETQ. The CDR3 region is CASSLIPGDSKFTDTQYF. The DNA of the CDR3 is TGCGCCAGCAGCTTGATCCCCGGAGACTCCAAATTCACAGATACGCAGTATTTT.

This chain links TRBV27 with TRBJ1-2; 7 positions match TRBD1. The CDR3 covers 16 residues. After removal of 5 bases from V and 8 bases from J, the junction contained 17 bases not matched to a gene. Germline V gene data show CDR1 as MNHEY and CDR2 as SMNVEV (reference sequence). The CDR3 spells CASSGGTGTVKRGYTF. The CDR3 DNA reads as TGTGCCAGCAGTGGGGGCACCGGGACAGTCAAAAGGGGCTACACCTTC.

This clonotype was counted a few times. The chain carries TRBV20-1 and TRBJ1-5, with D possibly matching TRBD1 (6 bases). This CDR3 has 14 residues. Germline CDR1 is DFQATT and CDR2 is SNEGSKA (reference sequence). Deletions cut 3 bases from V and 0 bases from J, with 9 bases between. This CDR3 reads CSARWGASNQPQHF. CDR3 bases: TGCAGTGCTAGGTGGGGGGCTAGCAATCAGCCCCAGCATTTT.

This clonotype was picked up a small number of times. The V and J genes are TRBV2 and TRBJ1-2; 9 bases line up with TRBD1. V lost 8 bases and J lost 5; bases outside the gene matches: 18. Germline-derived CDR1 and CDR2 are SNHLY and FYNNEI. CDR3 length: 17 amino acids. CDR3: CASAPGVAPGQGYGYTF. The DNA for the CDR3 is TGTGCCAGCGCCCCGGGGGTCGCCCCGGGACAGGGTTATGGCTACACCTTC.

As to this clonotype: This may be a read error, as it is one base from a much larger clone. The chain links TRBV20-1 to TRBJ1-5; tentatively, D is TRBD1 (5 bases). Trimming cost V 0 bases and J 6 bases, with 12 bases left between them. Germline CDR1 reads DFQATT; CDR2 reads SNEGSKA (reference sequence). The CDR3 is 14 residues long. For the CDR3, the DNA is TGCAGTGCTAGAGATCAGCTGGGGGGTCAGCCCCAGCATTTT. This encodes CSARDQLGGQPQHF.

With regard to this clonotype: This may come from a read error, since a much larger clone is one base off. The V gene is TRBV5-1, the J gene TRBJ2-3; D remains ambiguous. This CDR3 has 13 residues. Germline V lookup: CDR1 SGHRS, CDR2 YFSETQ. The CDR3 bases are TGCGCCAACAGCTTGGCGCCAGCAGATACGCAGTATTTT. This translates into CANSLAPADTQYF.

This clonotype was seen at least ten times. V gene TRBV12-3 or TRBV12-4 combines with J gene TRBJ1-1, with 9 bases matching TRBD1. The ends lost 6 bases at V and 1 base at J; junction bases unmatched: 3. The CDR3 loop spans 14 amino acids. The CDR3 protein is CASSQGQGNTEAFF. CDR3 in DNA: TGTGCCAGCAGCCAGGGACAGGGGAACACTGAAGCTTTCTTT.

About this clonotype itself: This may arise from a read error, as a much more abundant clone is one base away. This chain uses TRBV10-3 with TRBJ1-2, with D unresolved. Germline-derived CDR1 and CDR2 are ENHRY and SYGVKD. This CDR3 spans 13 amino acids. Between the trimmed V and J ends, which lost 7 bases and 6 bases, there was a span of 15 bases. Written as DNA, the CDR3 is TGTGCCATCAAGGGTGTTGGATACCATGGCTACACCTTC. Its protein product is CAIKGVGYHGYTF.

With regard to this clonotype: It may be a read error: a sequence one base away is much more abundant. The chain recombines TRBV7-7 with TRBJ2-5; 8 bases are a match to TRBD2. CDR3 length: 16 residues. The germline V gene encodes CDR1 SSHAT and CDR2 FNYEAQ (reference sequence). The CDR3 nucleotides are TGTGCTAGCAGCCCTGGGGGGAGCGGGGGCCACAATGAGCAGTACTTC. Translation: CASSPGGSGGHNEQYF.

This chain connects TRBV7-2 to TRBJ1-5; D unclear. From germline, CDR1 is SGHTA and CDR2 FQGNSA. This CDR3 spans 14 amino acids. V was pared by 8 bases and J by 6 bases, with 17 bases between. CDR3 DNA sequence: TGTGCCAGCTCACCGGTGGGCCCCCGTCAGCCCCAGCATTTT. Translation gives CASSPVGPRQPQHF.

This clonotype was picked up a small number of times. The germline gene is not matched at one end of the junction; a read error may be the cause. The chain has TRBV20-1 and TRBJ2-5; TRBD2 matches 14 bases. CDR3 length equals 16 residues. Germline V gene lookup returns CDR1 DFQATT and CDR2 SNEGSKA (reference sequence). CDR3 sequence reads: CSAEGLAGAVQETLYF. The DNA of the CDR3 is TGCAGTGCTGAGGGACTAGCGGGGGCCGTGCAAGAGACCCTGTACTTC.

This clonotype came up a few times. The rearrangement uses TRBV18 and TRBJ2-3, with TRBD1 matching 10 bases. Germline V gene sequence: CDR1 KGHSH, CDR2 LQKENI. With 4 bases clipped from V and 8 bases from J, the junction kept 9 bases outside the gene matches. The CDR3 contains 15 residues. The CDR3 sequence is CASSRQGAAVVTQYF. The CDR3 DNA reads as TGTGCCAGCTCACGACAGGGGGCCGCCGTGGTTACGCAGTATTTT.

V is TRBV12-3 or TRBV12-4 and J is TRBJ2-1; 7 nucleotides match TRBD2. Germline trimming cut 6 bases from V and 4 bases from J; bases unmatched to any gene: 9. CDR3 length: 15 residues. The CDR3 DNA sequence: TGTGCCAGCAGACCATCTAGCGGCCCATACAATGAGCAGTTCTTC. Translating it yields CASRPSSGPYNEQFF.

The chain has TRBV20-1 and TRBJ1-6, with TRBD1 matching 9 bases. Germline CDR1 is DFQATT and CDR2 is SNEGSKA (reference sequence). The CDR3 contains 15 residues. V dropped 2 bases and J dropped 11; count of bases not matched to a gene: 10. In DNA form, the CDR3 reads TGCAGTGCTAGACAACCGGGACAGGGTATTGCACCCCTCCACTTT. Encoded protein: CSARQPGQGIAPLHF.

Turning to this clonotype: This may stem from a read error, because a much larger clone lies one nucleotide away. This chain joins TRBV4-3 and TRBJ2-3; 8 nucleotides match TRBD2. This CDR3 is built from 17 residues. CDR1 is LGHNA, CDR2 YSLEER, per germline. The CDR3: CASSQFTGGLSTDAQYF. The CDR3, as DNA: TGCGCCAGCAGCCAGTTCACGGGGGGGCTTTCCACAGATGCGCAGTATTTT.

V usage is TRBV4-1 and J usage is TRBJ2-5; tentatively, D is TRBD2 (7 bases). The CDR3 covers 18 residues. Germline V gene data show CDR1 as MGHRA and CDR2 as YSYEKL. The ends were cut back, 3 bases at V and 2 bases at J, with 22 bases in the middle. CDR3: CASSHESRGGASQETQYF. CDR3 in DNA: TGCGCCAGCAGCCACGAATCTAGGGGGGGAGCTTCACAAGAGACCCAGTACTTC.